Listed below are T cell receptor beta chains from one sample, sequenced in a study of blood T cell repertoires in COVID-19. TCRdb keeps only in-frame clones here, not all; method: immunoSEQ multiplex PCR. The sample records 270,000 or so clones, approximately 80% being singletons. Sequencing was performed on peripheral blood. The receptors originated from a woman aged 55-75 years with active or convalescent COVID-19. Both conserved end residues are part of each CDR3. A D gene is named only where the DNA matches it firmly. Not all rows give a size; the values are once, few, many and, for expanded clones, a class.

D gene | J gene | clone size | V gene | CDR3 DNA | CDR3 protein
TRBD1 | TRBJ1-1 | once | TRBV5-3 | TGTGCCAGAAGCGGGACAGGGGAGGGCACTGAAGCTTTCTTT | CARSGTGEGTEAFF
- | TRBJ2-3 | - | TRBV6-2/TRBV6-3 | TGTGCCAGCAGTATCCGTGGCGCGGGGCCCCGGAAGGGAACAGATACGCAGTATTTT | CASSIRGAGPRKGTDTQYF
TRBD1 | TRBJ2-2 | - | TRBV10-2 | TGCGCCAGCAGGGACGCAGGGGGAGCCGGGGAGCTGTTTTTT | CASRDAGGAGELFF
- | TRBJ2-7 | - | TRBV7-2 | TGTGCCAGCAGAAGGTCAGGGGACCACGAGCAGTACTTC | CASRRSGDHEQYF
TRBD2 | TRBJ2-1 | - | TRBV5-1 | TGCGCCAGCAGTCTTACGGGGGGTTACTACAATGAGCAGTTCTTC | CASSLTGGYYNEQFF
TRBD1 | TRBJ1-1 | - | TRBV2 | TGTGCCAGCAGGGCGAACCGGGACAGGAACACTGAAGCTTTCTTT | CASRANRDRNTEAFF
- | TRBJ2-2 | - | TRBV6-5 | TGTGCCAGCAGGCGAGGACAGGGGGAGCTGTTTTTT | CASRRGQGELFF
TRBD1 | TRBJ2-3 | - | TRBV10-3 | TGTGCCATCACCCGGGACAGGACCACAGATACGCAGTATTTT | CAITRDRTTDTQYF
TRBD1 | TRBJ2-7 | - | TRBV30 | TGTGCCTGGAACCCCCCGACAGGGGGGCGCGCCTACGAGCAGTACTTC | CAWNPPTGGRAYEQYF
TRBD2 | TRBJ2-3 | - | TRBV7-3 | TGTGCCAGCAGCACCGGGACTAGGGGCACAGATACGCAGTATTTT | CASSTGTRGTDTQYF
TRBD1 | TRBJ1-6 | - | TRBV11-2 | TGTGCCAGCAGCTTAGGACCTTTGACAGGGGGCCGGTCACCCCTCCACTTT | CASSLGPLTGGRSPLHF
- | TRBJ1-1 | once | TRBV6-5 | TGTGCCAGCAGAACAGGGATGAGCACTGAAGCTTTCTTT | CASRTGMSTEAFF
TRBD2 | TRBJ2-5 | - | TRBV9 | TGTGCCAGCAGCGGTTCGACGGGGACTAGCGATCAAGAGACCCAGTACTTC | CASSGSTGTSDQETQYF
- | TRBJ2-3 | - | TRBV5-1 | TGCGCCAGCAGTGTGGAGGGGGCGTTAGATACGCAGTATTTT | CASSVEGALDTQYF
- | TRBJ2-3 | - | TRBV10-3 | TGTGCCGTGGAGGGAGCTAGCACAGATACGCAGTATTTT | CAVEGASTDTQYF
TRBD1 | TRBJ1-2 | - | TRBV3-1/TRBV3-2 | TGTGCCAGCAGCCTCGGGAGTACAGGGGTCTATGGCTACACCTTC | CASSLGSTGVYGYTF
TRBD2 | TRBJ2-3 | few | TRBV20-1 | TGCAGTGCTAGTGCCGGTACTAGCGGGGGAGCCACCCCTAGCACAGATACGCAGTATTTT | CSASAGTSGGATPSTDTQYF
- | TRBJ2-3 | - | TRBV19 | TGTGCCAGTAGCTTGACAGGCGTAAGTCACACAGATACGCAGTATTTT | CASSLTGVSHTDTQYF
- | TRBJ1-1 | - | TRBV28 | TGTGCCAGCAGTTTATTGGAGGAGGGCACTGAAGCTTTCTTT | CASSLLEEGTEAFF
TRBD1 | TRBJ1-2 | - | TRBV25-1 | TGTGCCAGCAGTGATTACGGGACAGCAGAGTCCTACACCTTC | CASSDYGTAESYTF
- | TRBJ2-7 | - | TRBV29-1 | TGCAGCGTTGTTCAGGCCTACGAGCAGTACTTC | CSVVQAYEQYF
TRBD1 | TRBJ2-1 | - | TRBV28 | TGTGCCAGCAGTTTATGGACAGGGGATCTAGGCAATGAGCAGTTCTTC | CASSLWTGDLGNEQFF
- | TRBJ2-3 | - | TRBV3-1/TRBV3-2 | TGTGCCAGCAGCCAAGGAAGAAGCGATACAGGTGCCACAGATACGCAGTATTTT | CASSQGRSDTGATDTQYF